This T cell receptor beta chain derives from a study of cytomegalovirus exposure and HLA in healthy donors. Researchers ran the PCR with 60 Vbeta and 13 Jbeta primers. Repertoires were generated with immunoSEQ multiplex PCR, while TCRdb's copy carries only in-frame clones and drops some. The sample has approximately 200,000 clones; roughly four fifths are singletons. Regarding the study as a whole: A list of 150 to 200 TCR beta chains associated with cytomegalovirus was given. Earlier results showed most TCR beta V segments being productive about 90% or about 30% of the time. Upon later analysis, TCR association rates were observed to vary by HLA locus, being highest for DRB1 and lowest for HLA-C.

Concerning this clone itself: Antigen: not known.

Source material: PBMCs. The TCR comes from a young woman in good health and CMV-seropositive.

CDR3 sequence: CASRGVDTQYF. CDR3 DNA: TGCGCCAGCCGGGGTGTAGATACGCAGTATTTT. The chain employs TRBV4-1 and TRBJ2-3; D is possibly TRBD2 (5 bases). The CDR3 is made up of 11 amino acids. The V end lost 8 bases, the J end lost 5 bases, and 8 bases lay between the germline ends. Germline CDR1 and CDR2: MGHRA and YSYEKL.